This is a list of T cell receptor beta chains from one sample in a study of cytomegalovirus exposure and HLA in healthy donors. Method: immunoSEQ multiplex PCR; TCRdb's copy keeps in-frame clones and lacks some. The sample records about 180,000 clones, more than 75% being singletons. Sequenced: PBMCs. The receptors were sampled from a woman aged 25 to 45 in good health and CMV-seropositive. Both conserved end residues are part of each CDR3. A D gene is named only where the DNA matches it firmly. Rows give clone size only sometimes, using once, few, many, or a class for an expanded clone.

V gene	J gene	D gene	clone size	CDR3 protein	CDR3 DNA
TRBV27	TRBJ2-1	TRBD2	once	CASSPSLAGVPFF	TGTGCCAGCAGCCCTTCGTTAGCGGGGGTTCCGTTCTTC
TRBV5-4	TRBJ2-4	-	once	CASSWGQGQNIQYF	TGTGCCAGCAGCTGGGGTCAGGGGCAAAACATTCAGTACTTC
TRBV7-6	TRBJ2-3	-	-	CASSLANVDTQYF	TGTGCCAGCAGCTTAGCTAATGTAGATACGCAGTATTTT
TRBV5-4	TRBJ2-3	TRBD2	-	CASSHQAGGLTDTQYF	TGCGCCAGCAGCCATCAAGCGGGGGGGCTGACAGATACGCAGTATTTT
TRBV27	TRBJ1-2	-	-	CASSLSRTGGYTF	TGTGCCAGCAGTTTATCCCGCACTGGTGGCTACACCTTC
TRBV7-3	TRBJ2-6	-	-	CASSEGWGAGANVLTF	TGTGCCAGCAGCGAGGGGTGGGGGGCTGGGGCCAACGTCCTGACTTTC
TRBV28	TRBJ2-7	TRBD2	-	CASSRHSGGSYEQYF	TGTGCCAGCAGCCGTCATAGCGGGGGGTCCTACGAGCAGTACTTC
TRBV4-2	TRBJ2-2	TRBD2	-	CASSPGTSGGANTGELFF	TGTGCCAGCAGCCCGGGGACTAGCGGGGGTGCGAACACCGGGGAGCTGTTTTTT
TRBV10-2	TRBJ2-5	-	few	CASSAWTQYQETQYF	TGCGCCAGCAGTGCCTGGACACAGTACCAAGAGACCCAGTACTTC
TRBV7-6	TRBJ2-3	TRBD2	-	CASSRARTSGATDTQYF	TGTGCCAGCAGCCGAGCTAGGACTAGCGGGGCCACAGATACGCAGTATTTT
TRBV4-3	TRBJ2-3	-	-	CASSRAAGLGVTDTQYF	TGCGCCAGCAGCCGGGCCGCGGGACTCGGAGTTACAGATACGCAGTATTTT